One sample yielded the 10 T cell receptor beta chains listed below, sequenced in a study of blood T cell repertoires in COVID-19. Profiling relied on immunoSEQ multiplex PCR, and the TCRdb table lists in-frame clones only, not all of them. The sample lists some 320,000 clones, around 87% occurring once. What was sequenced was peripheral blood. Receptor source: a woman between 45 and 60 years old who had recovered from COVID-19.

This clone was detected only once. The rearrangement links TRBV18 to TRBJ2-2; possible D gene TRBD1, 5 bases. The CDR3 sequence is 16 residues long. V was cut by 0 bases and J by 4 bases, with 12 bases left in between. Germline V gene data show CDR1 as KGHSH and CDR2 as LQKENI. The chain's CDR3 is CASSPPRRQSTGELFF. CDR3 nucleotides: TGTGCCAGCTCACCACCCAGACGACAGAGCACCGGGGAGCTGTTTTTT.

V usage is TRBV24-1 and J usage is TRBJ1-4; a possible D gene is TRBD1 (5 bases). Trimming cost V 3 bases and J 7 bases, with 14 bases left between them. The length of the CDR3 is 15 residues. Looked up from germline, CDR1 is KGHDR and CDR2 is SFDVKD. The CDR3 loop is CATSDSQGVGEKLFF. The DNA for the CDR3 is TGTGCCACCAGTGATAGTCAGGGTGTAGGTGAAAAACTGTTTTTT.

CDR3 loop: CAISESMAGGRTDTQYF. CDR3 sequence (DNA): TGTGCCATCAGTGAGTCGATGGCGGGGGGTCGCACAGATACGCAGTATTTT. This chain connects TRBV10-3 to TRBJ2-3; the match to TRBD2 covers 8 bases. J was trimmed by 1 base and V by 0 bases; bases with no gene match: 6. Germline V gene lookup returns CDR1 ENHRY and CDR2 SYGVKD. There are 17 residues in the CDR3.

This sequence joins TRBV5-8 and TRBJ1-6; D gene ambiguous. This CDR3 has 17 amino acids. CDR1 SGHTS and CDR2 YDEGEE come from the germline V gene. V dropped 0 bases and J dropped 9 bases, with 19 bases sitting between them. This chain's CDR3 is CASSLEGIRTTRSPLHF. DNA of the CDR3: TGTGCCAGCAGCTTGGAAGGGATACGGACTACTCGTTCACCCCTCCACTTT.

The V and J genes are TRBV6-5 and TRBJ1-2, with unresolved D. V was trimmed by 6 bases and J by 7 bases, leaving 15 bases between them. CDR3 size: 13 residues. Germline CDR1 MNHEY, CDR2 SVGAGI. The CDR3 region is CASSRGPRGGYTF. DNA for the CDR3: TGTGCCAGCAGCCGCGGGCCACGGGGTGGCTACACCTTC.

CDR3 DNA: TGTGCCTGGAAAGGGGACAGGGGGCATGGCTACACCTTC. Translated: CAWKGDRGHGYTF. The chain uses TRBV30 and TRBJ1-2; TRBD1 matches 12 bases. The CDR3 is made up of 13 amino acids. The germline CDR1 and CDR2 sequences are GTSNPN and SVGIG (reference sequence). Trimming cost V 4 bases and J 6 bases; bases outside gene matches: 3.

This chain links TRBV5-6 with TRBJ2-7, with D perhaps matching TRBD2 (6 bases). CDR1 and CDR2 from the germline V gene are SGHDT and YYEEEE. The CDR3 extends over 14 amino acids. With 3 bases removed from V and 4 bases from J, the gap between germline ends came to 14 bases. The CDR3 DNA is TGTGCCAGCAGCTCTAGGACGGGGGTTTACGAGCAGTACTTC. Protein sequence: CASSSRTGVYEQYF.

DNA for the CDR3: TGTGCCAGCAGTCGCCGTCCGGGACTATCTCCGAGGGGTTCAAGGTCCGGGGAGCTGTTTTTT. This gives the protein CASSRRPGLSPRGSRSGELFF. The J gene is TRBJ2-2, the V gene TRBV28, with 7 bases matching TRBD2. Germline assignment: CDR1 MDHEN and CDR2 SYDVKM. CDR3 length equals 21 residues. J gave up 6 bases and V 5 bases, and 27 bases lay outside the gene matches.

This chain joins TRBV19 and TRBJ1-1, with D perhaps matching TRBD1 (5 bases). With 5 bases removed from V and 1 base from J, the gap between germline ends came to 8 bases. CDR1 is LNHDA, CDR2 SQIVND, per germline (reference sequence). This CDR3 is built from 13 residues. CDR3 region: CASSAQGNTEAFF. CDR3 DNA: TGTGCCAGTAGTGCCCAGGGGAACACTGAAGCTTTCTTT. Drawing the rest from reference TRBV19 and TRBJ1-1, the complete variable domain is DGGITQSPKYLFRKEGQNVTLSCEQNLNHDAMYWYRQDPGQGLRLIYYSQIVNDFQKGDIAEGYSVSREKKESFPLTVTSAQKNPTAFYLCASSAQGNTEAFFGQGTRLTVV.

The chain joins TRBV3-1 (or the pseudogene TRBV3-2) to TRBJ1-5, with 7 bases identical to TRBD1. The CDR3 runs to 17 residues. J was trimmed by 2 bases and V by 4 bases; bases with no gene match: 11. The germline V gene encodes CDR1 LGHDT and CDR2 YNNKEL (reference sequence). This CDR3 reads CASSPIPGGKGNQPQHF. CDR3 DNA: TGTGCCAGCAGCCCGATACCAGGGGGTAAGGGCAATCAGCCCCAGCATTTT.